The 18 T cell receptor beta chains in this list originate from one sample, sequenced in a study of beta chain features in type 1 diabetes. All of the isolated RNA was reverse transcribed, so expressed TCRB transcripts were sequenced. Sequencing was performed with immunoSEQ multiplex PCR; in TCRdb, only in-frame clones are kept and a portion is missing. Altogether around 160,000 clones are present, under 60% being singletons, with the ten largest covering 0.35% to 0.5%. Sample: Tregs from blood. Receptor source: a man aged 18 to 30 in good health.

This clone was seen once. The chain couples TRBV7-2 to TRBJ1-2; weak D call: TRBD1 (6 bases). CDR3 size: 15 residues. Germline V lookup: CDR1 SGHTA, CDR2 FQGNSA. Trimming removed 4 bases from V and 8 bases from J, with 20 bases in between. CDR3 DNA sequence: TGTGCCAGCAGCTCAACAACAGGGTTCTCTAGCGGCTACACCTTC. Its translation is CASSSTTGFSSGYTF.

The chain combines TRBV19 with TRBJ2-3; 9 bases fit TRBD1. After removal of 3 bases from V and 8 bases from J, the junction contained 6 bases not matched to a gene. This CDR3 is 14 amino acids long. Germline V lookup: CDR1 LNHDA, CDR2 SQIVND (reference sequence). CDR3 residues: CASSMGQGGGTQYF. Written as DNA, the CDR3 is TGTGCCAGTAGTATGGGACAGGGCGGCGGTACGCAGTATTTT.

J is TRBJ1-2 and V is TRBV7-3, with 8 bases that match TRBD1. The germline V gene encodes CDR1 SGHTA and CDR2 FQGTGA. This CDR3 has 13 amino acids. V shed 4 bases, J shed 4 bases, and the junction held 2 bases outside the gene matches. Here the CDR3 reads CASSWTGSYGYTF. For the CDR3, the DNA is TGTGCCAGCAGCTGGACAGGGAGCTATGGCTACACCTTC.

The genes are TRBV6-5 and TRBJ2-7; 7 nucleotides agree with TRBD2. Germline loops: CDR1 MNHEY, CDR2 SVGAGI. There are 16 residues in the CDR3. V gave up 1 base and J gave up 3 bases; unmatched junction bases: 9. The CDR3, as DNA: TGTGCCAGCAGTTACTACGGACTAGGGCCCCTCTACGAGCAGTACTTC. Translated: CASSYYGLGPLYEQYF.

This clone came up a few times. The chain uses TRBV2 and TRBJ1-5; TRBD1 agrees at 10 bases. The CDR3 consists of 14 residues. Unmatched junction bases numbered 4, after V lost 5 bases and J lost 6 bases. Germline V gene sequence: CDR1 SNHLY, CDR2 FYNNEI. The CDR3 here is CASSTTGGSQPQHF. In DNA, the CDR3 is TGTGCCAGCAGTACGACAGGGGGCAGTCAGCCCCAGCATTTT. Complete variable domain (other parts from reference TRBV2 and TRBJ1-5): EPEVTQTPSHQVTQMGQEVILRCVPISNHLYFYWYRQILGQKVEFLVSFYNNEISEKSEIFDDQFSVERPDGSNFTLKIRSTKLEDSAMYFCASSTTGGSQPQHFGDGTRLSIL.

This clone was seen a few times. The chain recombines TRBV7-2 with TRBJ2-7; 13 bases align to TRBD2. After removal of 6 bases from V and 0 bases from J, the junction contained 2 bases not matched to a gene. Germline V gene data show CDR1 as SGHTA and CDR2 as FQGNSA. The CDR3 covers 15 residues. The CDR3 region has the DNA TGTGCCAGCAGACGGACTAGCGGGAGCTCCTACGAGCAGTACTTC. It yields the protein CASRRTSGSSYEQYF.

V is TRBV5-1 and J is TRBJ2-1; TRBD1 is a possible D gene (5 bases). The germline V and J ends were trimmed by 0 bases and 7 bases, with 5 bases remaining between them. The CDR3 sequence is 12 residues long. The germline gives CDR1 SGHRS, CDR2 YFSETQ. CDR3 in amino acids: CASSLEGNEQFF. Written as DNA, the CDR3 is TGCGCCAGCAGCTTGGAGGGGAATGAGCAGTTCTTC.

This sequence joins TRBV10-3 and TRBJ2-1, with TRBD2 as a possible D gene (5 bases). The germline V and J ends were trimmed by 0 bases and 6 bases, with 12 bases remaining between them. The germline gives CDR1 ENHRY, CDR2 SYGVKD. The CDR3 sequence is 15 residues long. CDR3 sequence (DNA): TGTGCCATCAGTGAGTCATTGGGAGCCCCCAATGAGCAGTTCTTC. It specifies CAISESLGAPNEQFF.

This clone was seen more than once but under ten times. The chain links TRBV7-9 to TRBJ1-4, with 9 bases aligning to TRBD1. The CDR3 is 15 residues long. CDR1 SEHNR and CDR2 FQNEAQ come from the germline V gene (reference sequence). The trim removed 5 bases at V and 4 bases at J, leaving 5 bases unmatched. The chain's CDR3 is CASSLRGQGNEKLFF. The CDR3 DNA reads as TGTGCCAGCAGCCTACGGGGACAGGGTAATGAAAAACTGTTTTTT.

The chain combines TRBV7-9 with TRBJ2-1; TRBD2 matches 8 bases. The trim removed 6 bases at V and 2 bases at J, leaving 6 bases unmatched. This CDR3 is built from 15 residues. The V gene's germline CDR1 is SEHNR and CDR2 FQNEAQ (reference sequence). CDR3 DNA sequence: TGTGCCAGCAGTAGAGGACTAGCAGCCTACAATGAGCAGTTCTTC. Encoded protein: CASSRGLAAYNEQFF. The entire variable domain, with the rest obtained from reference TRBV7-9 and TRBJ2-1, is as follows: DTGVSQNPRHKITKRGQNVTFRCDPISEHNRLYWYRQTLGQGPEFLTYFQNEAQLEKSRLLSDRFSAERPKGSFSTLEIQRTEQGDSAMYLCASSRGLAAYNEQFFGPGTRLTVL.

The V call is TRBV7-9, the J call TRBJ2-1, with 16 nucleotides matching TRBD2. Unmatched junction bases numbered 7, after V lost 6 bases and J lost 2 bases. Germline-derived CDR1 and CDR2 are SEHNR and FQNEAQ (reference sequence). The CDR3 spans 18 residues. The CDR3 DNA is TGTGCCAGCAGTTTTCCGGGACTAGCGGGAGGGCCCTACAATGAGCAGTTCTTC. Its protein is CASSFPGLAGGPYNEQFF. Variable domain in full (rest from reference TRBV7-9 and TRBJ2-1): DTGVSQNPRHKITKRGQNVTFRCDPISEHNRLYWYRQTLGQGPEFLTYFQNEAQLEKSRLLSDRFSAERPKGSFSTLEIQRTEQGDSAMYLCASSFPGLAGGPYNEQFFGPGTRLTVL.

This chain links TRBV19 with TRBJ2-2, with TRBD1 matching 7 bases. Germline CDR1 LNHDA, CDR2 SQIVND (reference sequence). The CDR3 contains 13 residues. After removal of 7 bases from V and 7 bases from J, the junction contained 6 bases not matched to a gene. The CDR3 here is CASNEGGLGELFF. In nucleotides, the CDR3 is TGTGCCAGTAATGAAGGGGGCCTCGGGGAGCTGTTTTTT.

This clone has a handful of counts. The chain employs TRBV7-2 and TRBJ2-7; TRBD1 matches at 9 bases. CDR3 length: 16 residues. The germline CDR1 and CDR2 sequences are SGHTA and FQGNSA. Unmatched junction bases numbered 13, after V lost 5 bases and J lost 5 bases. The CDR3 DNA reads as TGTGCCAGCAGCCCAGGGCACAGGGGGCGTCTTGACGAGCAGTACTTC. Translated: CASSPGHRGRLDEQYF.

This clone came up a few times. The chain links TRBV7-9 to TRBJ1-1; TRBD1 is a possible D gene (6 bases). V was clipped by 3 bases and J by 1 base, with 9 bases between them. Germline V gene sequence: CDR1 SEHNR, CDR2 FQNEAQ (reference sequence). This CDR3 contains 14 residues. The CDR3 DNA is TGTGCCAGCAGCTTTACAGGGTGGAACACTGAAGCTTTCTTT. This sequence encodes CASSFTGWNTEAFF.

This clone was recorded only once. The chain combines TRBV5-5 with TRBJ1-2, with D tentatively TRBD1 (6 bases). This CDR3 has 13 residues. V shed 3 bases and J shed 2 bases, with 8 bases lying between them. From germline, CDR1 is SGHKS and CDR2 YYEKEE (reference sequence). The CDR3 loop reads CASSSGTNYGYTF. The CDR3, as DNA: TGTGCCAGCAGCTCCGGGACAAACTATGGCTACACCTTC.

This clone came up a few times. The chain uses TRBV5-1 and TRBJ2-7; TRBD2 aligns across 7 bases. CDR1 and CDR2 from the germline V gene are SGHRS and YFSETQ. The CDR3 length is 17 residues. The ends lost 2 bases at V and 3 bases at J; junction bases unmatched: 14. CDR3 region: CASSLGRQGLHLYEQYF. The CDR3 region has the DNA TGCGCCAGCAGCTTAGGACGTCAGGGACTACACCTCTACGAGCAGTACTTC.

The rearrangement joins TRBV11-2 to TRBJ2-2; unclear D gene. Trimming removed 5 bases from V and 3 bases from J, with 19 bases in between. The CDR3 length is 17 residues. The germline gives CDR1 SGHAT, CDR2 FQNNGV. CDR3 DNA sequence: TGTGCCAGCAGCCCCGGTCCGGAGTTTGGGTACACCGGGGAGCTGTTTTTT. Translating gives CASSPGPEFGYTGELFF.

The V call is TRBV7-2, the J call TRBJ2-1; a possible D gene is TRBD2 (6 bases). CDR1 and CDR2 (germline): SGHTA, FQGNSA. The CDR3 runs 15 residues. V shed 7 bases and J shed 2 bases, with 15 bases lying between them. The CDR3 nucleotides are TGTGCCAGCACCACAGGAGGGCCCGCCTACAATGAGCAGTTCTTC. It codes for CASTTGGPAYNEQFF.